This T cell receptor (beta chain) is from a study of blood T cell repertoires in COVID-19. Authors' data handling: Nucleated cell counts were estimated from reference gene primer amplification. Some clones are missing from TCRdb's copy, which holds only in-frame ones; the method was immunoSEQ multiplex PCR. The V and J calls and clone size come from that table; D and trimming were worked out from the DNA. The sample lists over 200,000 clones, 86% occurring once. CDR3 length: 15 residues. Germline CDR1 and CDR2: SGHAT and FQNNGV. V was trimmed by 2 bases and J by 1 base, leaving 11 bases between them. This TCR came from a man younger than 45 who had recovered from COVID-19. Sequenced material: peripheral blood. The gene calls are TRBV11-2 and TRBJ1-1; no firm D call. For the CDR3, the DNA is TGTGCCAGCAGCTTACTAAGAGGTCAGAACACTGAAGCTTTCTTT. It codes for CASSLLRGQNTEAFF.